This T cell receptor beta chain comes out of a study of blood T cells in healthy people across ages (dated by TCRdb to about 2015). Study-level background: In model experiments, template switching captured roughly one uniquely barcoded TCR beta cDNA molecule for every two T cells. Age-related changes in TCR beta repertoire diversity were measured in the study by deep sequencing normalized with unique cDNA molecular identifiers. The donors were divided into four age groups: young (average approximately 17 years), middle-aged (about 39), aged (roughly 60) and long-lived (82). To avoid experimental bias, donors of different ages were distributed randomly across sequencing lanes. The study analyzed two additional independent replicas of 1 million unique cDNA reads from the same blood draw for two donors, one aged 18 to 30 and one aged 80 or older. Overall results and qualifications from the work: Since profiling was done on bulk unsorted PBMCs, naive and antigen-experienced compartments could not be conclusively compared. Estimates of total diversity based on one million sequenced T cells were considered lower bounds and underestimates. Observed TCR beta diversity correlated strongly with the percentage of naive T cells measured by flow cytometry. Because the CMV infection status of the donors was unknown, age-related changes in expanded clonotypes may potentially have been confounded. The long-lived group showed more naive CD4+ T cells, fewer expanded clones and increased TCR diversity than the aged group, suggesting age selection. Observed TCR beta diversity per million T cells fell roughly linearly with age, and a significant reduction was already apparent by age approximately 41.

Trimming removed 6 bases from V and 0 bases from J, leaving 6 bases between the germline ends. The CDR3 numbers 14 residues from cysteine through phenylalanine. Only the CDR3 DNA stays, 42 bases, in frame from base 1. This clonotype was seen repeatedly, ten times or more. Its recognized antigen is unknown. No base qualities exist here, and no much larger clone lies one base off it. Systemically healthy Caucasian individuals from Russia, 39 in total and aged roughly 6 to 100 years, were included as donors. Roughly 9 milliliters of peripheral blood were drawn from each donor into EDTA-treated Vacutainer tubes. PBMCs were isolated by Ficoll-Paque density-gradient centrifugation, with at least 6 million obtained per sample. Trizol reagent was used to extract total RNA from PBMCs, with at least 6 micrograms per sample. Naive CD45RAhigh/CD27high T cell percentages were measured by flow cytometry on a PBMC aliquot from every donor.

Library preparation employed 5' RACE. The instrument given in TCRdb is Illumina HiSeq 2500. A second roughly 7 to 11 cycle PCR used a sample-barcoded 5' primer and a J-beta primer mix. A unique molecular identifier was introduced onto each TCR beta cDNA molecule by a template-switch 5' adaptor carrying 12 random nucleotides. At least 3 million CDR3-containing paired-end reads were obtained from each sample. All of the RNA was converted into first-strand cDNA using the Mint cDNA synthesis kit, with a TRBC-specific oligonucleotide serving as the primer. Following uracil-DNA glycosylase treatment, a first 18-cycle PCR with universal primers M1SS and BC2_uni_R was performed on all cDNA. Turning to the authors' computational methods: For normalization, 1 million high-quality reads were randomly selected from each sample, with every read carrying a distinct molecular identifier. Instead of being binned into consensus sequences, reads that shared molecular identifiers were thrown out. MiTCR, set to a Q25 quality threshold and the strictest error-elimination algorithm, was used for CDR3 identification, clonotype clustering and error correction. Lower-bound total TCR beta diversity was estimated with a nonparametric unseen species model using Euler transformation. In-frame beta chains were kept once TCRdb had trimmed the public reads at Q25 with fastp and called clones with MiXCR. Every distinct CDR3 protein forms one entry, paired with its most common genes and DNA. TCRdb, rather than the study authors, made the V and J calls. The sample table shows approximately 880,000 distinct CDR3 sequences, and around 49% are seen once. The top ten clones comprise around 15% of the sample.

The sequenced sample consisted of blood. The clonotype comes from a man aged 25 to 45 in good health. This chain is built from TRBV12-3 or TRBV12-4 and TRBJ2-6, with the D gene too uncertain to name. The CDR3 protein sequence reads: CASSVSSGANVLTF. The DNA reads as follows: TGTGCCAGCAGCGTTTCCTCTGGGGCCAACGTCCTGACTTTC.